This T cell receptor beta chain was recovered during a study of T cell repertoires in cytomegalovirus infection (dated by TCRdb to about 2019). With regard to the full study: The HLA type of each donor mattered for the analysis, because public TCR beta signatures pointed to carriage of CMV infection along with the matching HLA type. The study at large found these results: The ex vivo response was dominated by HLA-C-restricted CMV-specific TCR beta clonotypes, which also provided the single most frequent clonotype in two of eight donors. Cumulative frequency of public TCR beta family members discriminated carriers of CMV infection plus the relevant HLA type in this cohort and an independent roughly 320-donor cohort.

The run used an Illumina HiSeq 1500. TCRdb itself trimmed the public reads at Q25 with fastp, ran MiXCR and retained productive beta chains. One record per CDR3 amino acid sequence lists the most common genes and DNA. The sample table lists about 680,000 distinct CDR3 sequences, more than 20% of them with a count of one. Roughly 8% of the sample belongs to the ten largest clones. The junction shows trimming of 3 bases on V and 6 bases on J, plus 6 bases between the germline ends. In the germline V gene, CDR1 corresponds to SGHTA and CDR2 to FQGNSA. The CDR3, from cysteine to phenylalanine, totals 12 residues. Just CDR3 DNA is preserved here, 36 bases in frame from base 1. In its sample, this clonotype was seen many times. What this receptor recognizes is not known. The sample holds no much larger clone one base away, and base qualities are not on file.

The chain joins TRBV7-2 to TRBJ2-1; the D gene cannot be named for sure. The sample comprised CD8+ T cells from PBMCs. This clonotype was obtained from a human donor in good health (CMV status not recorded). Some clones in this sample may be carry-over from other donors' samples. The DNA sequence follows: TGTGCCAGCAGCTTCCCATCCAATGAGCAGTTCTTC. It translates to CASSFPSNEQFF.